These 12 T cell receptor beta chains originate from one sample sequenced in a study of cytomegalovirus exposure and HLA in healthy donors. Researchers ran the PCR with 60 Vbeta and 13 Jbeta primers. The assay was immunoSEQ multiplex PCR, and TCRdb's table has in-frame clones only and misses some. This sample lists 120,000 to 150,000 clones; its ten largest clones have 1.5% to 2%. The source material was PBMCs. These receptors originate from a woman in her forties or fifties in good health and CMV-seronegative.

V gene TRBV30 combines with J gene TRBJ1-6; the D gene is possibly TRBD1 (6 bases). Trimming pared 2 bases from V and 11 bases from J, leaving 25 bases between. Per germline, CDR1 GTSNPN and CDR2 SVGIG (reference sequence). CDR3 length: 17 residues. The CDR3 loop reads CAWSFAGQPPIMAPLHF. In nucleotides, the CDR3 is TGTGCCTGGAGTTTTGCAGGACAGCCGCCAATTATGGCACCCCTCCACTTT.

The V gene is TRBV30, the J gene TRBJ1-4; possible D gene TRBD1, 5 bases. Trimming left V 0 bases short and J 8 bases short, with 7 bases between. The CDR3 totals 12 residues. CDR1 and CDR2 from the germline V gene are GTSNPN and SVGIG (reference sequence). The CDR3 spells CAWSVQGEKLFF. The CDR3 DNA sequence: TGTGCCTGGAGTGTCCAGGGCGAAAAACTGTTTTTT.

The CDR3 DNA follows: TGTGCCAGTAGCCCCTCGGGGGGCTTCGTCGAGCAGTACTTC. Translating gives CASSPSGGFVEQYF. The chain joins TRBV19 to TRBJ2-7, with D maybe TRBD2 (7 bases). The CDR3 runs 14 residues. Germline V gene lookup returns CDR1 LNHDA and CDR2 SQIVND (reference sequence). V was shortened by 6 bases and J by 6 bases, with 18 bases between the two germline ends.

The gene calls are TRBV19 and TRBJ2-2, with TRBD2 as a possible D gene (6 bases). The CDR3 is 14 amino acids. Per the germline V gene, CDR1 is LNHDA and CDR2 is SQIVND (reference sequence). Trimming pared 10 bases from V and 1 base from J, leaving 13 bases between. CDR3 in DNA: TGTGCCACGCGGAGGGCGCGGAACACCGGGGAGCTGTTTTTT. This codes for CATRRARNTGELFF.

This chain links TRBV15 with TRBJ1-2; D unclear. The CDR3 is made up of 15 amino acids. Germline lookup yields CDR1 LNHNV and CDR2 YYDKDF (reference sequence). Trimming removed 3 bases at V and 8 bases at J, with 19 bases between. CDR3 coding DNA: TGTGCCACCAGCAGGGTCGTTGGAGGAGAGGAGGGCTACACCTTC. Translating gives CATSRVVGGEEGYTF.

Here the CDR3 reads CASTGQGRNQPQHF. In DNA, the CDR3 is TGTGCCAGCACGGGACAGGGTCGAAATCAGCCCCAGCATTTT. This rearrangement joins TRBV7-2 to TRBJ1-5, with 9 bases matching TRBD1. V gave up 7 bases and J gave up 4 bases; unmatched junction bases: 5. Germline assignment: CDR1 SGHTA and CDR2 FQGNSA. The CDR3 loop spans 14 amino acids.

CDR3 DNA sequence: TGTGCCAGCAGCCAAGGGACAGGACAAGAGACCCAGTACTTC. The encoded protein is CASSQGTGQETQYF. The chain joins TRBV4-2 to TRBJ2-5; 7 bases fit TRBD1. CDR3 size: 14 residues. The germline CDR1 and CDR2 sequences are LGHNA and YNFKEQ. V trimming: 1 base; J trimming: 2 bases; junction bases outside the gene matches: 1.

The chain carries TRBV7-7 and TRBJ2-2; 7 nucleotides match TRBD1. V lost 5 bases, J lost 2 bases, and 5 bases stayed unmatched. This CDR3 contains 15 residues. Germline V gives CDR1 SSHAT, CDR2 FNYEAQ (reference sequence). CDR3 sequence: CASSLRGLNTGELFF. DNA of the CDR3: TGTGCCAGCAGCCTTAGGGGGCTTAACACCGGGGAGCTGTTTTTT.

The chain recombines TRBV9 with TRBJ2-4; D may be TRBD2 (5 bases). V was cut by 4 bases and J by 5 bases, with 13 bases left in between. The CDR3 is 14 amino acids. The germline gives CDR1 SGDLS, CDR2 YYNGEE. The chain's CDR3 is CASSTEGPQNIQYF. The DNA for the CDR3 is TGTGCCAGCAGCACCGAGGGCCCCCAAAACATTCAGTACTTC.

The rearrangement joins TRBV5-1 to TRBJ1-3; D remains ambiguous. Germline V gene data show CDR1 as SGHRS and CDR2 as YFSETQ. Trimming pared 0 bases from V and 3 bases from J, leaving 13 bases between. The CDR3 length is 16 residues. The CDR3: CASSLADVAGGNTIYF. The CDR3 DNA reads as TGCGCCAGCAGCTTGGCCGATGTCGCGGGTGGAAACACCATATATTTT.

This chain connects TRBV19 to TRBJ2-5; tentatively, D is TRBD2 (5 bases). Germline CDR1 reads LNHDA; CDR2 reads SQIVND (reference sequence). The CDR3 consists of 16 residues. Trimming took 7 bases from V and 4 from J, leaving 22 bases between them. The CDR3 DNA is TGTGCCAGTAACCCCGTAGGCCGGGGTGGAGGAGAGACCCAGTACTTC. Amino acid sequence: CASNPVGRGGGETQYF.

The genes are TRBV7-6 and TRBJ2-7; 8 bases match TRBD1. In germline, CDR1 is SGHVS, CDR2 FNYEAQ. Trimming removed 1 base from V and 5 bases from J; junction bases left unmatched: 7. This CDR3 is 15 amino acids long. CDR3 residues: CASSLGVSGGNEQYF. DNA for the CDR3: TGTGCCAGCAGCTTAGGGGTGTCAGGGGGCAACGAGCAGTACTTC.